The present T cell receptor beta chain was sequenced within a study of beta chain features in type 1 diabetes. Trimming left V 7 bases short and J 7 bases short, with 20 bases between. In germline, CDR1 is MNHEY, CDR2 SVGAGI. The CDR3 consists of 15 residues. All of the isolated RNA was reverse transcribed, so expressed TCRB transcripts were sequenced. The data were produced by immunoSEQ multiplex PCR, yet TCRdb's version contains in-frame clones alone and is incomplete. The table shows about 24,000 clones, with roughly 69% occurring only once. The sample holds a few counts of this clone. The genes are TRBV6-5 and TRBJ2-1; the D gene is possibly TRBD2 (7 bases). Sequencing was performed on Tregs from blood. This sequence originates from a woman between 40 and 55 years old in good health. In DNA form, the CDR3 reads TGTGCCAGCACCCCTTGGCGGGGGCAGGGGAATGAGCAGTTCTTC. Translated, it gives CASTPWRGQGNEQFF.